This T cell receptor beta chain was obtained from a study of molecular identifiers for immune sequencing clone quantification. TCRdb called the PCR reads again in MiXCR, with one record for every CDR3 protein. The table records hundreds of thousands of distinct CDR3 sequences, 25% of them present only once. Findings of the study overall: More than 97% of effector molecules, versus under 1% of naive-cell molecules, belonged to clones above 20 RNA copies.

The germline V gene encodes CDR1 MNHEY and CDR2 SVGAGI. The CDR3 extends over 14 amino acids. Trimming took off 2 bases at V and 2 bases at J, with 10 bases between the two ends. As CD8+CD4-CCR7+CD45RA+ cells, naive CD8 T cells were sorted. This clonotype was observed many times. The antigen is undetermined. The clonotype was recovered from a human donor in good health. Some libraries in this study had Jurkat cell RNA spiked in. The chain carries TRBV6-5 and TRBJ2-7; D possibly corresponds to TRBD1 (5 bases). Sequencing was performed on naive CD8+ T cells from blood, with Jurkat cell RNA spiked in. Specified subset: FACS-sorted CD8+CD4-CCR7+CD45RA+ naive T cells. The CDR3 sequence: CASSYRAGTYEQYF. The CDR3 DNA is TGTGCCAGCAGTTACCGTGCAGGGACCTACGAGCAGTACTTC.